This T cell receptor beta chain is from a study of shared clonotypes between healthy human individuals (dated by TCRdb to 2018 to 2020). A note on the overall study: The cohort comprised two women and three men aged 18 to 49 years. Per donor, three plates each were used for CD4 naive and CD4 memory, two for CD8 naive, and one for CD8 memory. To estimate repertoire size and how much clonotypes are shared between individuals, the study performed deep sequencing of blood TCR repertoires from a few healthy adults. To increase sequencing depth and limit assay-specific biases, TCR repertoire library preparation and sequencing were carried out by different laboratories using diverse techniques. Between about 0.8 and 9 billion PBMCs per donor were obtained by leukapheresis. The full study reports these points: Sampling was limited to blood, and TCR repertoires in tissue likely differ from TCR repertoires in blood. Clonotypes shared by all four sorted-subset donors showed higher generation probabilities than non-shared clonotypes. Even with the large sequencing depth, rarefaction of the sorted-subset datasets indicated that sequencing was incomplete. Estimated clonotype richness was generally larger for naive than for memory subsets. Because the study included a small number of donors, the genetic and exposure-history diversity represented was limited. Pairwise subsampling led to the expectation that sequencing depth would affect the degree of clonotype sharing among donors. About 5% of naive CD4, approximately 3.7% of naive CD8, roughly 2.4% of memory CD4, and 0.4% of memory CD8 clonotypes were shared across several donors.

Using the deep immunoSEQ assay, multiplex PCR amplified TCR CDR3 regions from genomic DNA. Extracted genomic DNA from each cell subset was spread evenly across all wells of several immunoSEQ 96-well plates, with each plate serving as a replicate. For sorted subsets, around 200 ng genomic DNA, equal to about 30,000 T cell genomes, was loaded into each replicate PCR. Purified libraries were quantified with a Qubit 3.0 fluorometer, sized on a Bioanalyzer 2100, and re-quantified with the KAPA Library Quantification kit. Each immunoSEQ 96-well plate was sequenced on its own single-read 150-cycle Illumina NextSeq 550 flow cell. The authors' analysis ran thus. Because the immunoSEQ output held only junctional sequences and lacked quality scores, the filtering could not match the filtering applied to full-length reads. To assign V/J genes and CDR3, sequences were annotated against IMGT germline references using PyIR, a Python wrapper for IgBLAST v1.9. Reads with weak V/J assignments (E-value above 1e-6), missing CDR3, stop codons, out-of-frame junctions, or ambiguous translated residues were removed. V3J clonotypes were defined as sequences sharing an identical inferred V gene, J gene, and CDR3 amino acid sequence. The percentage overlap between two repertoires was calculated by dividing the number of shared unique clonotypes by the size of the smaller repertoire. Repertoire richness was assessed with RTK rarefaction, the Chao1 estimator, and Recon v2.1 estimates of unobserved clonotypes. OLGA was used to compute generation probabilities for all TCRbeta clonotypes that the gDNA method yielded from several donors. In TCRdb, the immuneACCESS table is reduced to in-frame sequences with V and J assigned. These tables do not hold every clone; where another copy was compared, an unresolved V gene accounts for under half, and the others remain unexplained. V and J calls and clone size follow that table, whereas D and trimming were derived from the DNA. A total of about 2.3 million clones appear in this sample, 90% to 95% of them only once. The ten largest clones take up approximately 0.4% of the sample.

The donors were healthy, HIV-negative adults with no recently reported acute infections or vaccinations. All donors were Caucasian adults living in Nashville, Tennessee, USA. CD4+ T cells were enriched through magnetic negative selection, after which naive cells were positively selected on CD45RA and the remaining negative fraction served as the memory subset. Blood was collected by leukapheresis, and PBMCs were isolated by Ficoll-Histopaque density gradient centrifugation and then cryopreserved in liquid nitrogen vapor phase. Analytical flow cytometry was used to check the purity and quantity of each magnetically sorted T cell population. Genomic DNA was isolated from each sorted fraction and quantified by UV absorbance on a Nanodrop 2000c. The CDR3, from cysteine to phenylalanine, totals 15 residues. Of the read, only the CDR3 DNA is kept; its 45 bases are in frame from base 1. V and J are truncated by 1 base and 1 base respectively, leaving an intervening sequence of 10 bases. Looking up the germline V gene yields CDR1 MGHDK and CDR2 SYGVNS.

This clone showed up just once. Its cognate antigen has yet to be identified. There are no base qualities to consult, and no much larger clone falls within one base. The V and J genes are TRBV25-1 and TRBJ1-1; the D gene is perhaps TRBD1, from 5 matching bases. The specimen sequenced was naive CD4+ T cells from PBMCs. In light of the paper, this sample's cell subset or site label describes: CD45RA+ positively selected. The sequence came from a man younger than 35 in good health. Some clones in this sample may be carry-over from other donors' samples. The sequenced DNA: TGTGCCAGCAGTGAATTTTTGGGGACGAACACTGAAGCTTTCTTT. This is translated as CASSEFLGTNTEAFF.